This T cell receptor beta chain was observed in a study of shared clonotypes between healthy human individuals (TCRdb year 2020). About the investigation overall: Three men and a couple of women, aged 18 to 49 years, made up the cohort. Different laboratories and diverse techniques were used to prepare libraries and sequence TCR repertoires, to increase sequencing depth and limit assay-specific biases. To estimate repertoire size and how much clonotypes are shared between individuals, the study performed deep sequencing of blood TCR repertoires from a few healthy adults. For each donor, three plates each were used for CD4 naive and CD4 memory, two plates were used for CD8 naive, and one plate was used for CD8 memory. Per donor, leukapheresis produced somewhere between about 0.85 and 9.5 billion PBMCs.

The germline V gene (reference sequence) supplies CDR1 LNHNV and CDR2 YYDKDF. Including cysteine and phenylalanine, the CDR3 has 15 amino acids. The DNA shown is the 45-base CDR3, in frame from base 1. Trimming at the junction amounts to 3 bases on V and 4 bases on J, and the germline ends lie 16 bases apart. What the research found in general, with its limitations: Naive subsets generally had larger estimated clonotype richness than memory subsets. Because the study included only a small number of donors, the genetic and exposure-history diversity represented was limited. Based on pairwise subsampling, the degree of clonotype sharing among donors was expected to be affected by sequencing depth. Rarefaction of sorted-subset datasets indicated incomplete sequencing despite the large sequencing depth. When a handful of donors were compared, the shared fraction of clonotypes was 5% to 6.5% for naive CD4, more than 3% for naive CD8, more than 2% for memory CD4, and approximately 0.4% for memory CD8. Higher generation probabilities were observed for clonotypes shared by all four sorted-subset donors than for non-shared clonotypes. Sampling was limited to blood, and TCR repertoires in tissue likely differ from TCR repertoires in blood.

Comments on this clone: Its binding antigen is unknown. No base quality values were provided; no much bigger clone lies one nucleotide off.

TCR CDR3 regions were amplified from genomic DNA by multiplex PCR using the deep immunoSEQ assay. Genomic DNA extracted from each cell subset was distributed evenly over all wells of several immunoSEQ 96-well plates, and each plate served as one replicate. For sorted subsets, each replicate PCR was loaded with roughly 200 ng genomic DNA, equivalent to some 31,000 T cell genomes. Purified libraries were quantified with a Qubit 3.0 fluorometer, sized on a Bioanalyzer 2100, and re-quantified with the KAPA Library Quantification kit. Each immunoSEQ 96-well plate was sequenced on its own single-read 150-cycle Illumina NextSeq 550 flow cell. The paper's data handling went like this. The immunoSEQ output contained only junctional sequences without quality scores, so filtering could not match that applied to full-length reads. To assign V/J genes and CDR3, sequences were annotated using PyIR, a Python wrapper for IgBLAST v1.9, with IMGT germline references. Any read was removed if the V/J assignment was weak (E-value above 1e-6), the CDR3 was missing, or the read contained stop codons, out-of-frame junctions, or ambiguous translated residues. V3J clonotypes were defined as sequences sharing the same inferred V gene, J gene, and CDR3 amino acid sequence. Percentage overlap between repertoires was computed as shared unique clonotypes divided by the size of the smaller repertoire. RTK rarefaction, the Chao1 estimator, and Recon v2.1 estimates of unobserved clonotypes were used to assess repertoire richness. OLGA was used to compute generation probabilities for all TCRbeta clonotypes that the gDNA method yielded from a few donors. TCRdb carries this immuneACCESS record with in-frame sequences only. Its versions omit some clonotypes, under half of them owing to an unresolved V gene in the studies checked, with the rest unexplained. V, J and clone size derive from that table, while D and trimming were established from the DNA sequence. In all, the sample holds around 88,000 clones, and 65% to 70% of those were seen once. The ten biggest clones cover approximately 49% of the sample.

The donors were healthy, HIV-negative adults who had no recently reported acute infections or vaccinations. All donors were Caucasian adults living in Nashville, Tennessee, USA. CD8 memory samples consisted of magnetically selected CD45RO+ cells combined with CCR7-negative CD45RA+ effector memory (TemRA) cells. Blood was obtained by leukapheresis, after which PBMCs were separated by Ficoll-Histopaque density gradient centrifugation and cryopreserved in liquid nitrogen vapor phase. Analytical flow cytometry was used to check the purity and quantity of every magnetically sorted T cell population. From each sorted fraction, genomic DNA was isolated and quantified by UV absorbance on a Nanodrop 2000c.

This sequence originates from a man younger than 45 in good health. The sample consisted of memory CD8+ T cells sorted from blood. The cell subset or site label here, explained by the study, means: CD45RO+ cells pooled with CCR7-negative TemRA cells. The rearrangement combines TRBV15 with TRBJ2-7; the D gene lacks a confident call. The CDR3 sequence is CATSRTPSLGYEQYF. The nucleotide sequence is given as TGTGCCACCAGCAGGACACCATCTCTCGGGTACGAGCAGTACTTC. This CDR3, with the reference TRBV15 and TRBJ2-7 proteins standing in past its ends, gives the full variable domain DAMVIQNPRYQVTQFGKPVTLSCSQTLNHNVMYWYQQKSSQAPKLLFHYYDKDFNNEADTPDNFQSRRPNTSFCFLDIRSPGLGDTAMYLCATSRTPSLGYEQYFGPGTRLTVT.